This is a list of T cell receptor beta chains from one sample in a study of shared clonotypes between healthy human individuals. The method was immunoSEQ multiplex PCR; TCRdb's version includes in-frame clones alone and lacks a portion of them. The profile shows 2 million to 2.5 million clones, approximately 94% of them singletons. The specimen sequenced was naive CD8+ T cells sorted from blood. Source of these receptors: a man aged 18 to 35 in good health. Both conserved end residues are part of each CDR3. The D gene is left open where the match is weak. Size values are once, few and many counts, or a class for expanded clones, and some rows have none.

j_gene	v_gene	d_gene	abundance	CDR3aa	CDR3nt
TRBJ1-1	TRBV5-5	-	-	CASSPRGGWDLGTEAFF	TGTGCCAGCAGCCCGAGGGGGGGCTGGGACTTAGGCACTGAAGCTTTCTTT
TRBJ2-5	TRBV7-9	TRBD2	-	CASSPGTSRETQYF	TGTGCCAGCAGTCCCGGGACTAGTCGGGAGACCCAGTACTTC
TRBJ1-4	TRBV5-4	-	-	CASSLGGNNEKLFF	TGTGCCAGCAGCTTGGGGGGGAATAATGAAAAACTGTTTTTT
TRBJ2-7	TRBV13	-	-	CASSFSGVSYEQYF	TGTGCCAGCAGCTTTTCGGGGGTGAGCTACGAGCAGTACTTC
TRBJ2-7	TRBV5-6	TRBD2	-	CASSYPSGGNSYEQYF	TGTGCCAGCAGCTACCCTAGCGGGGGGAACTCCTACGAGCAGTACTTC
TRBJ2-5	TRBV7-9	-	once	CASQDVETQYF	TGTGCCAGCCAAGACGTGGAGACCCAGTACTTC
TRBJ1-5	TRBV27	-	-	CASSLQGTNQPQHF	TGTGCCAGCAGTTTACAAGGGACAAATCAGCCCCAGCATTTT
TRBJ2-7	TRBV6-1	-	-	CASSEAGASYEQYF	TGTGCCAGCAGCGAAGCCGGGGCCTCCTACGAGCAGTACTTC
TRBJ2-3	TRBV9	-	-	CASSSSGGGTDTQYF	TGTGCCAGCAGCTCTAGTGGGGGTGGCACAGATACGCAGTATTTT
TRBJ1-5	TRBV28	-	-	CASSLGGNSNQPQHF	TGTGCCAGCAGTTTGGGGGGGAATAGCAATCAGCCCCAGCATTTT
TRBJ2-4	TRBV28	-	once	CASSPLGGKNIQYF	TGTGCCAGCAGTCCTCTTGGGGGCAAAAACATTCAGTACTTC
TRBJ1-1	TRBV6-1	-	-	CACRENTEAFF	TGTGCCTGCAGGGAGAACACTGAAGCTTTCTTT
TRBJ2-1	TRBV19	TRBD2	-	CASSYDLGLAGGNEQFF	TGTGCCAGTAGTTATGACCTCGGGCTAGCGGGAGGGAATGAGCAGTTCTTC
TRBJ1-1	TRBV19	-	-	CASKQATEAFF	TGTGCCAGTAAACAGGCCACTGAAGCTTTCTTT
TRBJ1-2	TRBV28	-	-	CASSYRNANYGYTF	TGTGCCAGCAGTTACAGAAATGCTAACTATGGCTACACCTTC
TRBJ1-6	TRBV19	-	-	CASRDGVGNSPLHF	TGTGCCAGTAGGGACGGGGTTGGTAATTCACCCCTCCACTTT
TRBJ2-1	TRBV4-3	-	-	CASSQEISNEQFF	TGCGCCAGCAGCCAAGAAATCAGCAATGAGCAGTTCTTC
TRBJ2-5	TRBV28	-	-	CASSYSETQYF	TGTGCCAGCAGTTATTCAGAGACCCAGTACTTC
TRBJ2-3	TRBV9	-	-	CASSVYPGSTDTQYF	TGTGCCAGCAGCGTATACCCAGGGAGCACAGATACGCAGTATTTT
TRBJ1-1	TRBV19	-	-	CASSIATFFMNTEAFF	TGTGCCAGTAGTATTGCGACTTTTTTTATGAACACTGAAGCTTTCTTT